The rows below give T cell receptor beta chains drawn from one sample of a study of T cell responses to AZD1222 COVID-19 vaccine. The data were produced by immunoSEQ multiplex PCR, yet TCRdb's version contains in-frame clones alone and is incomplete. In the table there are 120,000 to 150,000 clones, around 86% of which are singletons. Here the sequenced sample was peripheral blood, taken on day 0 of MenACWY control vaccination. The receptors were sampled from an adult in good health. The CDR3 runs from the conserved cysteine through the conserved F or W. The order of the fields is D gene, V gene, J gene, clone size, CDR3 protein, CDR3 DNA. The D gene is left open where the match is weak. Only some rows state a clone size, as once, few, many or a class for expanded clones.

d_gene: NA; v_gene: TRBV7-2; j_gene: TRBJ1-4; abundance: NA; CDR3aa: CASRTGRTSTNEKLFF; CDR3nt: TGTGCCAGCAGGACGGGACGGACCTCAACTAATGAAAAACTGTTTTTT
d_gene: TRBD1; v_gene: TRBV27; j_gene: TRBJ1-2; abundance: NA; CDR3aa: CASRNRQGANYGYTF; CDR3nt: TGTGCCAGCAGAAATCGACAGGGGGCTAACTATGGCTACACCTTC
d_gene: TRBD2; v_gene: TRBV6-5; j_gene: TRBJ2-2; abundance: NA; CDR3aa: CASSYIAGGSGELFF; CDR3nt: TGTGCCAGCAGTTACATAGCGGGGGGTTCCGGGGAGCTGTTTTTT
d_gene: NA; v_gene: TRBV12-5; j_gene: TRBJ1-1; abundance: many; CDR3aa: CASAGFTNTEAFF; CDR3nt: TGTGCTAGTGCAGGGTTTACGAACACTGAAGCTTTCTTT
d_gene: NA; v_gene: TRBV7-2; j_gene: TRBJ1-1; abundance: NA; CDR3aa: CASSLAGLSGTEAFF; CDR3nt: TGTGCCAGCAGCTTAGCGGGACTGTCGGGTACTGAAGCTTTCTTT
d_gene: NA; v_gene: TRBV18; j_gene: TRBJ1-2; abundance: NA; CDR3aa: CASSPVGPPGGYGYTF; CDR3nt: TGTGCCAGCTCACCAGTGGGCCCCCCCGGGGGCTATGGCTACACCTTC
d_gene: NA; v_gene: TRBV5-6; j_gene: TRBJ1-2; abundance: NA; CDR3aa: CASRDSTTSMYGYTF; CDR3nt: TGTGCCAGCCGCGACAGCACCACTTCGATGTATGGCTACACCTTC
d_gene: TRBD1; v_gene: TRBV7-8; j_gene: TRBJ1-2; abundance: NA; CDR3aa: CASSLEGTALTRYYGYTF; CDR3nt: TGTGCCAGCAGCTTAGAAGGGACAGCCTTAACACGATACTATGGCTACACCTTC
d_gene: NA; v_gene: TRBV5-8; j_gene: TRBJ1-1; abundance: NA; CDR3aa: CASTLGRGVNTEAFF; CDR3nt: TGTGCCAGCACACTAGGAAGGGGTGTGAACACTGAAGCTTTCTTT
d_gene: NA; v_gene: TRBV4-1; j_gene: TRBJ1-4; abundance: many; CDR3aa: CASSQTGLTNEKLFF; CDR3nt: TGCGCCAGCAGCCAAACAGGATTAACTAATGAAAAACTGTTTTTT
d_gene: NA; v_gene: TRBV4-2; j_gene: TRBJ1-6; abundance: many; CDR3aa: CASSQEGGGGFPLHF; CDR3nt: TGTGCCAGCAGCCAAGAGGGTGGGGGGGGTTTTCCCCTCCACTTT
d_gene: NA; v_gene: TRBV2; j_gene: TRBJ1-6; abundance: once; CDR3aa: CASSEAASYRDSPLHF; CDR3nt: TGTGCCAGCAGTGAAGCAGCGTCCTATCGGGATTCACCCCTCCACTTT
d_gene: TRBD1; v_gene: TRBV6-5; j_gene: TRBJ1-1; abundance: NA; CDR3aa: CASSYPGTAKAFF; CDR3nt: TGTGCCAGCAGTTACCCCGGGACAGCTAAAGCTTTCTTT
d_gene: NA; v_gene: TRBV19; j_gene: TRBJ2-1; abundance: NA; CDR3aa: CASRGRGRGNEQFF; CDR3nt: TGTGCCAGTAGAGGGAGGGGGCGAGGCAATGAGCAGTTCTTC
d_gene: NA; v_gene: TRBV20-1; j_gene: TRBJ1-1; abundance: many; CDR3aa: CSAHRITEAFF; CDR3nt: TGCAGTGCACACAGGATCACTGAAGCTTTCTTT
d_gene: TRBD1; v_gene: TRBV28; j_gene: TRBJ2-1; abundance: NA; CDR3aa: CASSLGDRVRNEQFF; CDR3nt: TGTGCCAGCAGTTTGGGGGACAGGGTTCGGAATGAGCAGTTCTTC
d_gene: NA; v_gene: TRBV6-5; j_gene: TRBJ1-2; abundance: NA; CDR3aa: CASRETLLYGYTF; CDR3nt: TGTGCCAGCAGGGAGACTCTCCTGTATGGCTACACCTTC
d_gene: TRBD1; v_gene: TRBV19; j_gene: TRBJ1-5; abundance: NA; CDR3aa: CASSMLPGTGLNQPQHF; CDR3nt: TGTGCCAGTAGTATGTTACCCGGGACAGGTTTAAATCAGCCCCAGCATTTT
d_gene: NA; v_gene: TRBV5-1; j_gene: TRBJ1-1; abundance: NA; CDR3aa: CASSLEPNTEAFF; CDR3nt: TGCGCCAGCAGCTTGGAACCGAACACTGAAGCTTTCTTT
d_gene: TRBD1; v_gene: TRBV5-1; j_gene: TRBJ1-1; abundance: NA; CDR3aa: CASSPRTGWEAFF; CDR3nt: TGCGCCAGCAGCCCTCGGACAGGTTGGGAAGCTTTCTTT
d_gene: NA; v_gene: TRBV15; j_gene: TRBJ2-3; abundance: NA; CDR3aa: CATSGGGHLSTDTQYF; CDR3nt: TGTGCCACCAGCGGGGGGGGGCACCTGAGCACAGATACGCAGTATTTT
d_gene: NA; v_gene: TRBV15; j_gene: TRBJ2-3; abundance: NA; CDR3aa: CATSREGTGTDTQYF; CDR3nt: TGTGCCACCAGCAGAGAGGGGACGGGCACAGATACGCAGTATTTT
d_gene: NA; v_gene: TRBV29-1; j_gene: TRBJ1-1; abundance: NA; CDR3aa: CSVKGNTEAFF; CDR3nt: TGCAGCGTCAAAGGGAACACTGAAGCTTTCTTT
d_gene: NA; v_gene: TRBV7-6; j_gene: TRBJ2-5; abundance: NA; CDR3aa: CASSTILQETQYF; CDR3nt: TGTGCCAGCAGCACGATACTCCAAGAGACCCAGTACTTC
d_gene: NA; v_gene: TRBV7-9; j_gene: TRBJ2-1; abundance: NA; CDR3aa: CASSLVSNEQFF; CDR3nt: TGTGCCAGCAGCTTAGTCAGCAATGAGCAGTTCTTC
d_gene: TRBD2; v_gene: TRBV18; j_gene: TRBJ2-7; abundance: NA; CDR3aa: CASSSTSGGPYEQYF; CDR3nt: TGTGCCAGCTCGTCCACTAGCGGGGGGCCCTACGAGCAGTACTTC
d_gene: NA; v_gene: TRBV19; j_gene: TRBJ1-2; abundance: NA; CDR3aa: CASRGGLYGYTF; CDR3nt: TGTGCCAGTAGAGGGGGGCTATACGGCTACACCTTC
d_gene: NA; v_gene: TRBV24-1; j_gene: TRBJ2-3; abundance: NA; CDR3aa: CATSGLSGYTQYF; CDR3nt: TGTGCCACCAGTGGGCTGTCTGGTTATACGCAGTATTTT
d_gene: NA; v_gene: TRBV5-3; j_gene: TRBJ1-6; abundance: NA; CDR3aa: CARGQTSPRRALHF; CDR3nt: TGTGCCAGAGGCCAAACCTCGCCCCGTAGGGCCCTCCACTTT
d_gene: TRBD2; v_gene: TRBV7-2; j_gene: TRBJ2-5; abundance: NA; CDR3aa: CASSPTSGANQETQYF; CDR3nt: TGTGCCAGCAGCCCCACTAGCGGGGCAAATCAAGAGACCCAGTACTTC
d_gene: NA; v_gene: TRBV5-1; j_gene: TRBJ1-3; abundance: few; CDR3aa: CASSPRGAGNTIYF; CDR3nt: TGCGCCAGCAGCCCCCGAGGGGCTGGAAACACCATATATTTT
d_gene: NA; v_gene: TRBV6-5; j_gene: TRBJ2-1; abundance: NA; CDR3aa: CASSSTRNEQFF; CDR3nt: TGTGCCAGCAGTTCCACACGGAATGAGCAGTTCTTC
d_gene: NA; v_gene: TRBV11-2; j_gene: TRBJ2-1; abundance: few; CDR3aa: CASSSPLNRLTMKQFF; CDR3nt: TGTGCCAGCAGCTCCCCCTTAAATCGACTAACAATGAAGCAGTTCTTC
d_gene: NA; v_gene: TRBV5-1; j_gene: TRBJ2-3; abundance: NA; CDR3aa: CASSLDRSTSTDTQYF; CDR3nt: TGCGCCAGCAGCCTGGACAGATCCACTAGCACAGATACGCAGTATTTT
d_gene: TRBD1; v_gene: TRBV4-1; j_gene: TRBJ1-1; abundance: NA; CDR3aa: CASSQTGTAFLNTEAFF; CDR3nt: TGCGCCAGCAGCCAGACCGGGACAGCTTTCTTGAACACTGAAGCTTTCTTT
d_gene: TRBD1; v_gene: TRBV7-8; j_gene: TRBJ1-5; abundance: NA; CDR3aa: CASSSQGIGRNQPQHF; CDR3nt: TGTGCCAGCAGCTCACAGGGGATTGGTCGCAATCAGCCCCAGCATTTT
d_gene: NA; v_gene: TRBV6-5; j_gene: TRBJ1-4; abundance: NA; CDR3aa: CASRTGRRNEKLFF; CDR3nt: TGTGCCAGCAGAACGGGACGGAGAAATGAAAAACTGTTTTTT
d_gene: NA; v_gene: TRBV19; j_gene: TRBJ1-5; abundance: NA; CDR3aa: CASSVSRQPQHF; CDR3nt: TGTGCCAGTAGTGTCTCCCGGCAGCCCCAGCATTTT
d_gene: NA; v_gene: TRBV12-3/TRBV12-4; j_gene: TRBJ1-5; abundance: NA; CDR3aa: CASSFQGNQPQHF; CDR3nt: TGTGCCAGCAGTTTCCAGGGCAATCAGCCCCAGCATTTT
d_gene: NA; v_gene: TRBV6-5; j_gene: TRBJ1-6; abundance: NA; CDR3aa: CASGRINSPLHF; CDR3nt: TGTGCCAGCGGACGGATTAATTCACCCCTCCACTTT
d_gene: TRBD1; v_gene: TRBV27; j_gene: TRBJ2-6; abundance: NA; CDR3aa: CASSPDRVGANVLTF; CDR3nt: TGTGCCAGCAGTCCAGACAGGGTTGGGGCCAACGTCCTGACTTTC
d_gene: NA; v_gene: TRBV7-6; j_gene: TRBJ2-3; abundance: few; CDR3aa: CASSLGEPGGPGDTQYF; CDR3nt: TGTGCCAGCAGCTTGGGTGAGCCGGGGGGCCCGGGAGATACGCAGTATTTT
d_gene: NA; v_gene: TRBV5-1; j_gene: TRBJ2-3; abundance: once; CDR3aa: CASSLGFRGSTDTQYF; CDR3nt: TGCGCCAGCAGCTTGGGATTTCGGGGGAGCACAGATACGCAGTATTTT
d_gene: NA; v_gene: TRBV15; j_gene: TRBJ2-2; abundance: NA; CDR3aa: CATSRDGQGRIGELFF; CDR3nt: TGTGCCACCAGCAGAGATGGGCAGGGGCGCATCGGGGAGCTGTTTTTT
d_gene: NA; v_gene: TRBV10-1; j_gene: TRBJ1-1; abundance: NA; CDR3aa: CASSRGQASSEAFF; CDR3nt: TGCGCCAGCAGTCGGGGCCAGGCCTCCTCTGAAGCTTTCTTT
d_gene: NA; v_gene: TRBV4-2; j_gene: TRBJ1-3; abundance: NA; CDR3aa: CASSQERGGSSGNTIYF; CDR3nt: TGTGCCAGCAGCCAAGAGAGAGGGGGAAGCTCTGGAAACACCATATATTTT
d_gene: TRBD1; v_gene: TRBV7-8; j_gene: TRBJ1-1; abundance: once; CDR3aa: CASSYRTGGNTEAFF; CDR3nt: TGTGCCAGCAGCTACCGGACAGGGGGCAACACTGAAGCTTTCTTT
d_gene: NA; v_gene: TRBV5-6; j_gene: TRBJ2-1; abundance: NA; CDR3aa: CASSAYNEQFF; CDR3nt: TGTGCCAGCAGCGCCTACAATGAGCAGTTCTTC
d_gene: TRBD1; v_gene: TRBV3-1/TRBV3-2; j_gene: TRBJ1-3; abundance: NA; CDR3aa: CASSARTGENTIYF; CDR3nt: TGTGCCAGCAGCGCACGGACAGGGGAAAACACCATATATTTT
d_gene: NA; v_gene: TRBV12-5; j_gene: TRBJ2-3; abundance: few; CDR3aa: CASGRQVGTDTQYF; CDR3nt: TGTGCTAGTGGAAGACAGGTCGGCACAGATACGCAGTATTTT
d_gene: NA; v_gene: TRBV3-1/TRBV3-2; j_gene: TRBJ1-1; abundance: NA; CDR3aa: CASSPFKGRQGNTEAFF; CDR3nt: TGTGCCAGCAGCCCGTTTAAGGGGCGCCAGGGGAACACTGAAGCTTTCTTT
d_gene: NA; v_gene: TRBV9; j_gene: TRBJ2-2; abundance: NA; CDR3aa: CASRARNTGELFF; CDR3nt: TGTGCGAGCCGAGCCAGGAACACCGGGGAGCTGTTTTTT
d_gene: NA; v_gene: TRBV14; j_gene: TRBJ1-4; abundance: once; CDR3aa: CASSYRRNEKLFF; CDR3nt: TGTGCCAGCAGCTACAGGCGAAATGAAAAACTGTTTTTT
d_gene: NA; v_gene: TRBV3-1/TRBV3-2; j_gene: TRBJ1-3; abundance: NA; CDR3aa: CASSHMNRVSGNTIYF; CDR3nt: TGTGCCAGCAGCCACATGAACAGGGTTTCTGGAAACACCATATATTTT
d_gene: NA; v_gene: TRBV7-3; j_gene: TRBJ2-1; abundance: NA; CDR3aa: CASSLTGGYNEQFF; CDR3nt: TGTGCCAGCAGCTTAACAGGGGGTTACAATGAGCAGTTCTTC